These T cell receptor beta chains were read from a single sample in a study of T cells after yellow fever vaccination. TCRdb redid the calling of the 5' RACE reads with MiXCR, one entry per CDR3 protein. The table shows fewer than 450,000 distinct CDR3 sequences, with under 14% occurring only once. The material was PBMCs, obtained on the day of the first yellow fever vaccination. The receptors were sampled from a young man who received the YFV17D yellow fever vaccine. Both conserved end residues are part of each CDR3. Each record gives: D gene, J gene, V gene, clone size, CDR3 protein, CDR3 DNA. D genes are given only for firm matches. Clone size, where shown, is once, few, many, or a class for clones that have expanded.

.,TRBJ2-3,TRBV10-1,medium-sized,CASSGIGTQYF,TGCGCCAGCAGTGGAATTGGTACGCAGTATTTT
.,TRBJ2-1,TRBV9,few,CASSVEGLQAYNEQFF,TGTGCCAGCAGCGTAGAGGGACTCCAGGCCTACAATGAGCAGTTCTTC
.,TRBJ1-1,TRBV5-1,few,CASSSNALYAFF,TGCGCCAGCAGCTCAAATGCTCTGTATGCTTTCTTT
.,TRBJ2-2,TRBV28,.,CASSRGTRLNTGELFF,TGTGCCAGCAGCCGGGGCACTAGACTGAACACCGGGGAGCTGTTTTTT
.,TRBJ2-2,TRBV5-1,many,CASTIQWAGELFF,TGCGCCAGCACCATTCAGTGGGCCGGGGAGCTGTTTTTT
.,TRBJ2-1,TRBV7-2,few,CASSLMEDEQFF,TGTGCCAGCAGCTTAATGGAGGATGAGCAGTTCTTC
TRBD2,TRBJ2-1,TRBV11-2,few,CASSLSGTREGNEQFF,TGTGCCAGCAGCTTGTCAGGGACTAGGGAGGGTAATGAGCAGTTCTTC
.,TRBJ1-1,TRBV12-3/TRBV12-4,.,CASSDTGGTEAFF,TGTGCCAGCAGCGATACTGGGGGCACTGAAGCTTTCTTT
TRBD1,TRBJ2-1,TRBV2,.,CASSLTGTGETEQFF,TGTGCCAGCAGCCTAACCGGGACAGGGGAGACTGAGCAGTTCTTC
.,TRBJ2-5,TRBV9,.,CASSGRPQETQYF,TGTGCCAGCTCGGGGCGCCCCCAAGAGACCCAGTACTTC
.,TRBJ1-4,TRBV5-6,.,CASSLTRTAKATNEKLFF,TGTGCCAGCAGCTTGACCAGGACAGCTAAAGCAACTAATGAAAAACTGTTTTTT
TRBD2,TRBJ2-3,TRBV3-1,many,CASSQTSGGTDTQYF,TGTGCCAGCAGCCAGACTAGCGGGGGCACAGATACGCAGTATTTT
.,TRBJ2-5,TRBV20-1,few,CSASRVYRETQYF,TGCAGTGCTAGTCGGGTATACAGAGAGACCCAGTACTTC
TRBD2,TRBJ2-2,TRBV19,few,CASSMGGLAGAANTGELFF,TGTGCCAGTAGTATGGGGGGGCTAGCGGGGGCCGCGAACACCGGGGAGCTGTTTTTT
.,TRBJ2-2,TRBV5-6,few,CASSLVSFTGELFF,TGTGCCAGCAGCTTGGTCTCATTCACCGGGGAGCTGTTTTTT
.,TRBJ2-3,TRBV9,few,CASSVEYRGTDTQYF,TGTGCCAGCAGCGTAGAGTACAGGGGCACAGATACGCAGTATTTT
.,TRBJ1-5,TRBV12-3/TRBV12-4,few,CASSYSSNQPQHF,TGTGCCAGCAGCTACAGTAGCAATCAGCCCCAGCATTTT
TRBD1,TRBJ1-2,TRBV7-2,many,CASSQGQGYGYTF,TGTGCCAGCAGCCAAGGACAGGGGTATGGCTACACCTTC